This TCR beta chain was obtained from a study of T cell responses to AZD1222 COVID-19 vaccine. Across the whole study: Analysis merged second doses at about 4 or about 12 weeks.

Overall study results and limits: Unmutated regions of variants are reportedly targeted by nearly half of spike-specific TCRs. Only a handful of AZD1222 recipients tested seropositive at baseline. Donors, mostly white British, included more females; clonal diversity was possibly underestimated.

On this clone: Its antigen is currently unknown.

The assay was immunoSEQ multiplex PCR, and TCRdb's table has in-frame clones only and misses some. The sample shows more than 140,000 clones, about nine tenths of them seen only once. V lost 5 bases to trimming and J lost 0 bases, with 11 bases between them. This CDR3 is built from 15 residues. CDR1 LNHDA and CDR2 SQIVND come from the germline V gene (reference sequence). Sequences were derived from peripheral blood, sampled on day 0 of AZD1222 vaccination. The gene calls are TRBV19 and TRBJ1-3; D remains unclear. This clonotype was obtained from an adult in good health. The CDR3 nucleotides are TGTGCCAGTAGTCCGGGAGCCTACTCTGGAAACACCATATATTTT. It encodes CASSPGAYSGNTIYF.